This entry lists 17 T cell receptor beta chains sequenced from one sample in a study of CD8 T cells in Susac syndrome. Random-hexamer reverse transcription was applied to 0.5 to 1 ug RNA. MiXCR, applied by TCRdb to the immunoSEQ multiplex PCR reads, yields one record per CDR3 protein. The repertoire holds about 200,000 distinct CDR3 sequences, with approximately 95% as singletons. Sequencing was performed on CD4+ T cells from PBMCs. The receptors shown here come from a human donor in good health.

This CDR3 is CASSDPEKPQHF. CDR3 DNA sequence: TGTGCCAGCAGTGACCCGGAAAAGCCCCAGCATTTT. This chain connects TRBV28 to TRBJ1-5; no clear D gene. Germline V CDR1 and CDR2: MDHEN, SYDVKM. The CDR3 runs 12 residues. V lost 5 bases and J lost 8, with 10 bases in between.

The chain is built from TRBV5-6 and TRBJ1-3; D remains unclear. From germline, CDR1 is SGHDT and CDR2 YYEEEE. CDR3 length: 13 amino acids. Trimming left V 4 bases short and J 4 bases short, with 9 bases between. The CDR3 is CASSRGSGNTIYF. In nucleotides, the CDR3 is TGTGCCAGCAGCCGGGGTAGCGGAAACACCATATATTTT. Complete variable domain (other parts from reference TRBV5-6 and TRBJ1-3): DAGVTQSPTHLIKTRGQQVTLRCSPKSGHDTVSWYQQALGQGPQFIFQYYEEEERQRGNFPDRFSGHQFPNYSSELNVNALLLGDSALYLCASSRGSGNTIYFGEGSWLTVV.

V usage is TRBV30 and J usage is TRBJ2-2; no reliable D call. CDR3 length: 14 residues. Trimming removed 0 bases from V and 2 bases from J, with 7 bases in between. Germline values: CDR1 GTSNPN, CDR2 SVGIG (reference sequence). The CDR3 loop reads CAWSVGVNTGELFF. The CDR3 DNA reads as TGTGCCTGGAGTGTTGGCGTTAACACCGGGGAGCTGTTTTTT.

For this clonotype: Compared with germline, one end of the junction differs, possibly owing to a read error. This chain links TRBV10-3 with TRBJ1-6, with D uncertain. The CDR3 sequence is 14 residues long. The germline gives CDR1 ENHRY, CDR2 SYGVKD. The CDR3 DNA follows: TGTGCCATCAGTGAGCGGCAGAGCAATTCGCCCCTCCACTTT. Its translation: CAISERQSNSPLHF.

The chain recombines TRBV27 with TRBJ2-7, with D maybe TRBD1 (6 bases). Trimming pared 3 bases from V and 4 bases from J, leaving 16 bases between. The CDR3 loop spans 15 amino acids. Germline CDR1 reads MNHEY; CDR2 reads SMNVEV (reference sequence). CDR3 sequence reads: CASSFRQGMPYEQYF. The DNA of the CDR3 is TGTGCCAGCAGTTTTCGGCAGGGGATGCCATACGAGCAGTACTTC.

This clonotype was seen only once. The rearrangement joins TRBV12-3 or TRBV12-4 to TRBJ1-1, with 9 bases identical to TRBD1. There are 16 residues in the CDR3. V lost 5 bases to trimming and J lost 4 bases; unmatched junction nucleotides: 11. The CDR3 bases are TGTGCCAGCAGTATACGGGACAGGGCGGTAGGCACTGAAGCTTTCTTT. Protein sequence: CASSIRDRAVGTEAFF.

CDR3 DNA sequence: TGTGCCAGCAGTGGGGGACAGGGGGCAGGGCAGCCCCAGCATTTT. It yields the protein CASSGGQGAGQPQHF. The rearrangement uses TRBV2 and TRBJ1-5, with 12 bases matching TRBD1. This CDR3 spans 15 amino acids. J was trimmed by 7 bases and V by 4 bases; bases with no gene match: 5. Germline V gene sequence: CDR1 SNHLY, CDR2 FYNNEI. Combining the CDR3 with reference TRBV2 and TRBJ1-5 gives the whole variable domain EPEVTQTPSHQVTQMGQEVILRCVPISNHLYFYWYRQILGQKVEFLVSFYNNEISEKSEIFDDQFSVERPDGSNFTLKIRSTKLEDSAMYFCASSGGQGAGQPQHFGDGTRLSIL.

Comments on this clonotype: One junction end disagrees with the germline gene, perhaps due to a read error. The gene calls are TRBV29-1 and TRBJ2-2; TRBD1 might be the D (6 bases). CDR3 length: 15 residues. CDR1 and CDR2 (germline): SQVTM, ANQGSEA. The CDR3 bases are TGCAGCGTTCCCCAGGGGAGCGTGAGGACCGGGGAGCTGGTTTTT. This gives the protein CSVPQGSVRTGELVF.

V usage is TRBV12-3 or TRBV12-4 and J usage is TRBJ1-5; possible D gene TRBD1, 5 bases. The CDR3 is 15 residues long. Deletions cut 5 bases from V and 0 bases from J, with 11 bases between. CDR3 sequence: CASSTRDLSNQPQHF. In DNA form, the CDR3 reads TGTGCCAGCAGTACCCGGGACCTTAGCAATCAGCCCCAGCATTTT.

This sequence joins TRBV7-9 and TRBJ2-1, with TRBD1 matching over 7 bases. In germline, CDR1 is SEHNR, CDR2 FQNEAQ (reference sequence). This CDR3 is 14 amino acids long. The V segment lost 3 bases and the J segment 9 bases; nucleotides outside the gene matches: 8. CDR3 in DNA: TGTGCCAGCAGCTTGGGACAGCCGGAAGGTGAGCAGTTCTTC. Its translation is CASSLGQPEGEQFF.

V and J are TRBV9 and TRBJ2-1, with TRBD2 matching 10 bases. CDR3 length: 16 amino acids. With 0 bases clipped from V and 6 bases from J, the junction kept 6 bases outside the gene matches. Germline V gene data show CDR1 as SGDLS and CDR2 as YYNGEE. CDR3 bases: TGTGCCAGCAGCGTAGTTTCTAGCGGGGGTTTCAATGAGCAGTTCTTC. Residues: CASSVVSSGGFNEQFF.

This rearrangement joins TRBV19 to TRBJ1-1, with TRBD1 matching 10 bases. Germline loops: CDR1 LNHDA, CDR2 SQIVND (reference sequence). The CDR3 totals 15 residues. J lost 5 bases, V lost 9 bases, and 12 bases had no gene match. As DNA, the CDR3 is TGTGCCAGCAGACAGGGGGCGGTTCAGTCGACTGAAGCTTTCTTT. As protein: CASRQGAVQSTEAFF.

The rearrangement links TRBV19 to TRBJ2-3; 9 bases fit TRBD1. J gave up 4 bases and V 1 base, and 6 bases lay outside the gene matches. CDR1 is LNHDA, CDR2 SQIVND, per germline (reference sequence). This CDR3 comprises 16 residues. The CDR3 nucleotides read TGTGCCAGTAGTATAGCCCGGGACAGGGCGGCAGATACGCAGTATTTT. Its translation: CASSIARDRAADTQYF.

The rearrangement links TRBV5-1 to TRBJ2-5, with TRBD2 matching over 9 bases. Germline V gives CDR1 SGHRS, CDR2 YFSETQ. The CDR3 is 17 residues long. The J segment lost 5 bases and the V segment lost 3 bases, leaving 14 bases of the junction unmatched. The CDR3 sequence: CASSSGSGGPLQETQYF. DNA of the CDR3: TGCGCCAGCAGCTCCGGTAGCGGGGGCCCTCTACAGGAGACCCAGTACTTC.

The chain couples TRBV7-2 to TRBJ2-2; maybe TRBD1 (5 bases). This CDR3 has 17 amino acids. Germline V gene lookup returns CDR1 SGHTA and CDR2 FQGNSA. V lost 2 bases, J lost 1 base, and 14 bases lay in between. CDR3 nucleotides: TGTGCCAGCAGCTTATCCGGGCGTCAGGGGAACACCGGGGAGCTGTTTTTT. This translates into CASSLSGRQGNTGELFF.

CDR3 in amino acids: CSARDRKRVSTEAFF. For the CDR3, the DNA is TGCAGTGCTAGAGATAGGAAAAGGGTGAGCACTGAAGCTTTCTTT. The V gene is TRBV20-1, the J gene TRBJ1-1; no clear D gene. The germline V and J ends were trimmed by 0 bases and 4 bases, with 15 bases remaining between them. The CDR3 runs to 15 residues. The germline V gene has CDR1 DFQATT and CDR2 SNEGSKA (reference sequence).

The chain uses TRBV28 and TRBJ2-5; TRBD1 aligns across 9 bases. CDR1 MDHEN and CDR2 SYDVKM come from the germline V gene. V was pared by 8 bases and J by 5 bases, with 3 bases of the junction left unmatched. CDR3 length: 12 amino acids. Here the CDR3 reads CASWDRAETQYF. The CDR3 DNA follows: TGTGCCAGCTGGGACAGGGCGGAGACCCAGTACTTC. The whole variable domain, filled in from reference TRBV28 and TRBJ2-5, reads DVKVTQSSRYLVKRTGEKVFLECVQDMDHENMFWYRQDPGLGLRLIYFSYDVKMKEKGDIPEGYSVSREKKERFSLILESASTNQTSMYLCASWDRAETQYFGPGTRLLVL.